The 18 T cell receptor beta chains given below trace back to one sample, sequenced in a study of T cells after yellow fever vaccination (dated 2019 in TCRdb). Reading the label with the study, this specimen's treatment or condition is: live attenuated yellow fever vaccine strain. The method behind the library was 5' RACE. The reads were generated on an Illumina NovaSeq 6000. TCRdb trimmed public reads at Q25 via fastp, called clones via MiXCR and kept in-frame beta chains. Each CDR3 protein gets just one entry, which takes the most common genes and DNA from the rows behind it. Present in this sample are 150,000 to 200,000 distinct CDR3 sequences, approximately 10% of which were seen just once. The ten largest clones represent roughly 36% of the sample. The sample consisted of CD8+ T cells sorted from PBMCs, taken 45 days after the yellow fever booster vaccination. These receptors were collected from a man younger than 35 who received the YFV17D yellow fever vaccine.

The chain joins TRBV27 to TRBJ2-3; tentatively, D is TRBD1 or TRBD2 (5 bases each). V dropped 6 bases and J dropped 3 bases, with 13 bases sitting between them. The germline gives CDR1 MNHEY, CDR2 SMNVEV (reference sequence). The CDR3 loop spans 14 amino acids. As DNA, the CDR3 is TGTGCCAGCAGCCCCCCAGGGACGACAGATACGCAGTATTTT. Translation: CASSPPGTTDTQYF.

Only a few counts were recorded for this clonotype. The chain recombines TRBV29-1 with TRBJ2-2, with TRBD2 as a possible D gene (5 bases). Per germline, CDR1 SQVTM and CDR2 ANQGSEA. Trimming took 4 bases from V and 8 from J, leaving 8 bases between them. CDR3 length: 11 residues. The DNA of the CDR3 is TGCAGCGTTGTGAGAGGGGGGGAGCTGTTTTTT. Residues: CSVVRGGELFF.

This clonotype was detected a few times. J is TRBJ1-1 and V is TRBV4-1, with 8 bases fitting TRBD1. With 0 bases clipped from V and 4 bases from J, the junction kept 4 bases outside the gene matches. The length of the CDR3 is 15 residues. Germline CDR1 MGHRA, CDR2 YSYEKL. CDR3 DNA sequence: TGCGCCAGCAGCCAAGATCAGGGGGCCCCCACTGAAGCTTTCTTT. This encodes CASSQDQGAPTEAFF.

The V call is TRBV7-9, the J call TRBJ2-7, with TRBD1 matching 11 bases. The CDR3 totals 16 residues. Germline V lookup: CDR1 SEHNR, CDR2 FQNEAQ (reference sequence). The ends lost 5 bases at V and 5 bases at J; junction bases unmatched: 11. The CDR3 spells CASSPSGGQGVDEQYF. The DNA of the CDR3 is TGTGCCAGCAGCCCCTCGGGGGGACAGGGGGTCGACGAGCAGTACTTC.

This clonotype occurred a few times. The gene calls are TRBV7-9 and TRBJ2-1; 7 bases align to TRBD1. Germline V gives CDR1 SEHNR, CDR2 FQNEAQ (reference sequence). The CDR3 totals 15 residues. The ends lost 5 bases at V and 0 bases at J; junction bases unmatched: 4. This CDR3 reads CASSAGTVSYNEQFF. The CDR3 region has the DNA TGTGCCAGCAGCGCCGGGACAGTCTCCTACAATGAGCAGTTCTTC.

This clonotype has ten or more counts. This chain joins TRBV4-1 and TRBJ2-7; a possible D gene is TRBD1 (5 bases). The V end was cut by 0 bases, the J end by 1 base, with 10 bases between. CDR3 length: 15 residues. The germline V gene has CDR1 MGHRA and CDR2 YSYEKL. The CDR3 nucleotides read TGCGCCAGCAGCCAAGAGGTGGGGCAGTCCTACGAGCAGTACTTC. It is translated as CASSQEVGQSYEQYF.

Only a few counts were recorded for this clonotype. The chain uses TRBV29-1 and TRBJ2-5; no reliable D call. This CDR3 is 16 amino acids long. Deletions cut 1 base from V and 2 bases from J, with 17 bases between. Germline V gene sequence: CDR1 SQVTM, CDR2 ANQGSEA. CDR3 sequence: CSVEAGSFSGQETQYF. The DNA for the CDR3 is TGCAGCGTTGAAGCCGGTTCTTTCTCGGGTCAAGAGACCCAGTACTTC.

The V gene is TRBV4-1, the J gene TRBJ1-6, with D uncertain. CDR1 and CDR2 from the germline V gene are MGHRA and YSYEKL. The V and J ends lost 0 bases and 3 bases respectively, with 9 bases between them. The CDR3 length is 16 residues. CDR3 in amino acids: CASSQEEDLYNSPLHF. The DNA for the CDR3 is TGCGCCAGCAGCCAAGAAGAGGATCTCTATAATTCACCCCTCCACTTT.

The rearrangement uses TRBV7-8 and TRBJ1-4, with 9 bases identical to TRBD1. CDR1 is SGHVS and CDR2 is FQNEAQ in the germline V gene. Trimming cost V 5 bases and J 8 bases; bases outside gene matches: 15. This CDR3 spans 17 amino acids. CDR3 amino acids: CASSPTLPGQGEEKLFF. CDR3 bases: TGTGCCAGCAGCCCGACCCTCCCGGGACAGGGCGAGGAAAAACTGTTTTTT.

This clonotype was detected only a few times. The chain has TRBV6-5 and TRBJ2-3; D unclear. Germline-derived CDR1 and CDR2 are MNHEY and SVGAGI. V was trimmed by 6 bases and J by 2 bases, leaving 9 bases between them. The CDR3 is made up of 13 amino acids. DNA of the CDR3: TGTGCCAGCAGCTGGACCCCCACAGATACGCAGTATTTT. This gives the protein CASSWTPTDTQYF.

In its sample, this clonotype was seen a few times. The chain is built from TRBV9 and TRBJ2-4, with 7 positions matching TRBD1. This CDR3 has 18 residues. Germline-derived CDR1 and CDR2 are SGDLS and YYNGEE. V trimming: 4 bases; J trimming: 1 base; junction bases outside the gene matches: 14. Written as DNA, the CDR3 is TGTGCCAGCAGCAACTCGATTGACAGGGCAGTGGCCAAAAACATTCAGTACTTC. This gives the protein CASSNSIDRAVAKNIQYF.

This clonotype was picked up a small number of times. The chain carries TRBV12-3 or TRBV12-4 and TRBJ2-2; D not resolved. Trimming cost V 6 bases and J 1 base, with 9 bases left between them. The CDR3 spans 14 residues. Here the CDR3 reads CASRPSQNTGELFF. CDR3 DNA sequence: TGTGCCAGCAGGCCGAGCCAGAACACCGGGGAGCTGTTTTTT.

The V gene is TRBV7-6, the J gene TRBJ2-7; TRBD2 might be the D (5 bases). This CDR3 contains 15 residues. Germline values: CDR1 SGHVS, CDR2 FNYEAQ. V lost 0 bases to trimming and J lost 3 bases, with 12 bases between them. CDR3 protein: CASSLAPGNSYEQYF. In DNA, the CDR3 is TGTGCCAGCAGCTTAGCGCCGGGGAACAGCTACGAGCAGTACTTC.

This clonotype turned up a few times. The chain has TRBV7-9 and TRBJ1-2; weak D call: TRBD1 (6 bases). The ends were cut back, 6 bases at V and 7 bases at J, with 15 bases in the middle. Germline lookup yields CDR1 SEHNR and CDR2 FQNEAQ (reference sequence). This CDR3 is 13 amino acids long. CDR3 coding DNA: TGTGCCAGCAGTTCCTCAGGGGCCCGTGGCTACACCTTC. It specifies CASSSSGARGYTF.

The gene calls are TRBV7-9 and TRBJ2-5, with 7 bases fitting TRBD2. Per germline, CDR1 SEHNR and CDR2 FQNEAQ (reference sequence). J lost 4 bases, V lost 2 bases, and 4 bases had no gene match. This CDR3 region has 14 residues. CDR3 region: CASSLSGEGETQYF. The DNA for the CDR3 is TGTGCCAGCAGCTTATCCGGGGAGGGAGAGACCCAGTACTTC.

This clonotype was observed a few times. The CDR3, as DNA: TGTGCCAGCAGCAAGTGGCGGGGCAAAAACATTCAGTACTTC. Its translation is CASSKWRGKNIQYF. The chain joins TRBV3-2 to TRBJ2-4; the listed D gene, TRBD2, was not tested against the DNA. TRBV3-2 is an annotated pseudogene. This CDR3 has 14 residues.

This clonotype was detected a few times. The chain is built from TRBV27 and TRBJ2-1; possibly TRBD1 or TRBD2 for D (5 bases each). From germline, CDR1 is MNHEY and CDR2 SMNVEV (reference sequence). V was clipped by 3 bases and J by 8 bases, with 14 bases between them. This CDR3 is 14 amino acids long. CDR3 sequence (DNA): TGTGCCAGCAGTTTTTCCGGGACGCGTTATGAGCAGTTCTTC. It codes for CASSFSGTRYEQFF.

This clonotype was counted a few times. The rearrangement links TRBV4-1 to TRBJ1-2; D ambiguous. This CDR3 spans 14 amino acids. Between the trimmed V and J ends, which lost 3 bases and 4 bases, there was a span of 12 bases. Germline lookup yields CDR1 MGHRA and CDR2 YSYEKL. CDR3 in DNA: TGCGCCAGCAGCCAGTCGGACGGATTCTATGGCTACACCTTC. Its translation: CASSQSDGFYGYTF.